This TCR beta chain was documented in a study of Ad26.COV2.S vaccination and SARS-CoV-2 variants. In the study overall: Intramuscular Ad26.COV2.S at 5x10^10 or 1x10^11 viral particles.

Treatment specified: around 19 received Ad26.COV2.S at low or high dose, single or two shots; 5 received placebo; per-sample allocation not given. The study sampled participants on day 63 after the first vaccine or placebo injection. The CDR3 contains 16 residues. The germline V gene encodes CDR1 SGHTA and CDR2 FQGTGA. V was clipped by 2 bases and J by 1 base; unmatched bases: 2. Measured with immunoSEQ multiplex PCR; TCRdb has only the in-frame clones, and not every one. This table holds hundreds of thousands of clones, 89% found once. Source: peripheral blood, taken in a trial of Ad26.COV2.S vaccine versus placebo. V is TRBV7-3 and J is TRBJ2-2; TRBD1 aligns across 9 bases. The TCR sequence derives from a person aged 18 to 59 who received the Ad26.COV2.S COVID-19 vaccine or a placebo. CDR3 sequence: CASSLWGQGNTGELFF. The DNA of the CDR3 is TGTGCCAGCAGCTTATGGGGACAGGGGAACACCGGGGAGCTGTTTTTT.